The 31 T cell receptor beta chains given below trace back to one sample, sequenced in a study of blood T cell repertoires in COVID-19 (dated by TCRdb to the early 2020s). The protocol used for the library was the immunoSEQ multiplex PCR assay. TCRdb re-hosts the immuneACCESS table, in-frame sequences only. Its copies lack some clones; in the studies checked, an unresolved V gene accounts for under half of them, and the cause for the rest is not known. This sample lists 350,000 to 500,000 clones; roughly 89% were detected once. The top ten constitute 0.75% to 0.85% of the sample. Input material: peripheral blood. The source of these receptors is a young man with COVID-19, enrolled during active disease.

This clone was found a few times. CDR3 DNA: TGTGCCAGTAGTTTTCGGGGACAGACTGAAGCTTTCTTT. Its protein product is CASSFRGQTEAFF. J is TRBJ1-1 and V is TRBV19, with TRBD1 matching 7 bases. This CDR3 contains 13 residues. Germline lookup yields CDR1 LNHDA and CDR2 SQIVND (reference sequence). V dropped 5 bases and J dropped 5; count of bases not matched to a gene: 5.

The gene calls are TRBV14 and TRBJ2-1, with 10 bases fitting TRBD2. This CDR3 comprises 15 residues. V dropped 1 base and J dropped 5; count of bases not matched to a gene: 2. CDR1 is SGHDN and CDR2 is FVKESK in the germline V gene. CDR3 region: CASSQASGSNNEQFF. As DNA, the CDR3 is TGTGCCAGCAGCCAAGCTAGCGGGAGCAACAATGAGCAGTTCTTC.

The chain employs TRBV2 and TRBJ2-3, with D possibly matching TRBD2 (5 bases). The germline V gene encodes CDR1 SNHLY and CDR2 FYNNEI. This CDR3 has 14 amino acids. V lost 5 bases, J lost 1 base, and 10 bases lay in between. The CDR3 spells CASSRSRGTDTQYF. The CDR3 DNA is TGTGCCAGCAGTAGGTCGCGGGGCACAGATACGCAGTATTTT.

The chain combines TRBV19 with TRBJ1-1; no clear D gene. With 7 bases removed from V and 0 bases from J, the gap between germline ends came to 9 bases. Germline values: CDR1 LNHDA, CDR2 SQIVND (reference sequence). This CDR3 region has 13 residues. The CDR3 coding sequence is TGTGCCAGTATTCCGGGTATGAACACTGAAGCTTTCTTT. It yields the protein CASIPGMNTEAFF.

The DNA for the CDR3 is TGTGCCAGCAGCACCAGACAGGGGAATAACTACAATGAGCAGTTCTTC. Translating it yields CASSTRQGNNYNEQFF. The V call is TRBV5-4, the J call TRBJ2-1; TRBD1 aligns across 8 bases. This CDR3 has 16 amino acids. The V gene's germline CDR1 is SGHNT and CDR2 YYREEE (reference sequence). The V and J ends lost 4 bases and 3 bases, in that order; junction bases with no gene match: 9.

The CDR3 DNA follows: TGTGCCAGCAGCCAAGACCTCGGAGATACGCAGTATTTT. Its protein is CASSQDLGDTQYF. The J gene is TRBJ2-3, the V gene TRBV14; D call uncertain. Trimming removed 0 bases at V and 5 bases at J, with 6 bases between. The germline V gene encodes CDR1 SGHDN and CDR2 FVKESK. This CDR3 contains 13 residues.

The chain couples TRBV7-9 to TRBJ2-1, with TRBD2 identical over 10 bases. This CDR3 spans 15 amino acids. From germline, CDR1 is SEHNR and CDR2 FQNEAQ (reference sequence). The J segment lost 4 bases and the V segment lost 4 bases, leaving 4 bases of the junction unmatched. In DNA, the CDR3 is TGTGCCAGCAGCTCCGGACTAGCGGAATACAATGAGCAGTTCTTC. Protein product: CASSSGLAEYNEQFF. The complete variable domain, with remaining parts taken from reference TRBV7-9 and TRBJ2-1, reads DTGVSQNPRHKITKRGQNVTFRCDPISEHNRLYWYRQTLGQGPEFLTYFQNEAQLEKSRLLSDRFSAERPKGSFSTLEIQRTEQGDSAMYLCASSSGLAEYNEQFFGPGTRLTVL.

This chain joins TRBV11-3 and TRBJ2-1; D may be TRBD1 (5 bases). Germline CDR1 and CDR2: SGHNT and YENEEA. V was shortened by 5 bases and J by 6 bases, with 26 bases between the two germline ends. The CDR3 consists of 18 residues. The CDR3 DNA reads TGTGCCAGCAGCCCAGAGTGGAGTGGTTATCAGGGTATCAATGAGCAGTTCTTC. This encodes CASSPEWSGYQGINEQFF. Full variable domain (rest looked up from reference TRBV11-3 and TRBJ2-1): EAGVVQSPRYKIIEKKQPVAFWCNPISGHNTLYWYLQNLGQGPELLIRYENEEAVDDSQLPKDRFSAERLKGVDSTLKIQPAELGDSAVYLCASSPEWSGYQGINEQFFGPGTRLTVL.

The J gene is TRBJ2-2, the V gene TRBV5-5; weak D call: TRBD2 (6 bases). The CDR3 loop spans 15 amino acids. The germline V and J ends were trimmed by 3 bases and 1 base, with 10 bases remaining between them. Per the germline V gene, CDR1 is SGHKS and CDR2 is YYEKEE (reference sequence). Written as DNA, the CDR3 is TGTGCCAGCAGCTGGGCGCGGGAGAACACCGGGGAGCTGTTTTTT. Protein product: CASSWARENTGELFF.

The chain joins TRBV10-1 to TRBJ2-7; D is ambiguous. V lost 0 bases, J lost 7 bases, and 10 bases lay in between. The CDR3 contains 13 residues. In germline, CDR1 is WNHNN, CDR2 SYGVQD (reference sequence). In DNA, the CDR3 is TGCGCCAGCAGTGAGTCAGGAGCGTTGGAGCAGTACTTC. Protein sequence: CASSESGALEQYF.

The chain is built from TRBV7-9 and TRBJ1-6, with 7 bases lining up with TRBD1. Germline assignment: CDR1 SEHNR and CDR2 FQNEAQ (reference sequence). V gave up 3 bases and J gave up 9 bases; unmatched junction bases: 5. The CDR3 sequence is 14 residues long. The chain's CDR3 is CASSFGQVGSPLHF. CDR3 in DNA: TGTGCCAGCAGCTTCGGACAGGTCGGTTCACCCCTCCACTTT.

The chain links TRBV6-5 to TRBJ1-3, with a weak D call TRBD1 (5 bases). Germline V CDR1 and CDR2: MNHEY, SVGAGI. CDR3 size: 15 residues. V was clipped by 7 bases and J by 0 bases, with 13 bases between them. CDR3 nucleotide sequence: TGTGCCAGCACGGCAGGGCCTAGCTCTGGAAACACCATATATTTT. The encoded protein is CASTAGPSSGNTIYF.

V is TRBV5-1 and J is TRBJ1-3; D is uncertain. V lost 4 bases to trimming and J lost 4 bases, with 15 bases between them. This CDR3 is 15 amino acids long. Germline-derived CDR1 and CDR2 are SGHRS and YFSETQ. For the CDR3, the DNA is TGCGCCAGCAGCCAAGACGGGGATACGGGAAACACCATATATTTT. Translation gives CASSQDGDTGNTIYF.

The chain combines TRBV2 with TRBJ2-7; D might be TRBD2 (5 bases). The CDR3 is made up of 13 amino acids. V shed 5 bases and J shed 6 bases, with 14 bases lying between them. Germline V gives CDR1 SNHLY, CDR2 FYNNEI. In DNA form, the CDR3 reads TGTGCCAGCAGTCTAGCTAGGTGGGGCGAGCAGTACTTC. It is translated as CASSLARWGEQYF.

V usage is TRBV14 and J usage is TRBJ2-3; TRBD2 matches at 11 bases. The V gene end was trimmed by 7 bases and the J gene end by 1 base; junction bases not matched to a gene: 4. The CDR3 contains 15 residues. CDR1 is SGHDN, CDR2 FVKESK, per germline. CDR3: CASISGREGTDTQYF. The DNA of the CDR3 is TGTGCCAGCATTAGCGGGAGGGAGGGCACAGATACGCAGTATTTT.

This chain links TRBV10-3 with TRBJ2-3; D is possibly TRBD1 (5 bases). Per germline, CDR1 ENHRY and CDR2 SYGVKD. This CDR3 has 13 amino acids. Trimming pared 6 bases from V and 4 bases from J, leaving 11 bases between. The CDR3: CAIRASGSDTQYF. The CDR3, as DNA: TGTGCCATCAGAGCGTCAGGGTCAGATACGCAGTATTTT.

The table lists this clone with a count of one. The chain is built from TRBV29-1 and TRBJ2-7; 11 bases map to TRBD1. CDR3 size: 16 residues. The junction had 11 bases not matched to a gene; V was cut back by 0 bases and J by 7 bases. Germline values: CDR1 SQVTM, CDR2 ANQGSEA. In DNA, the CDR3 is TGCAGCGTTGAAGATCTAGGAGGGACAGGGGGGGATGAGCAGTACTTC. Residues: CSVEDLGGTGGDEQYF.

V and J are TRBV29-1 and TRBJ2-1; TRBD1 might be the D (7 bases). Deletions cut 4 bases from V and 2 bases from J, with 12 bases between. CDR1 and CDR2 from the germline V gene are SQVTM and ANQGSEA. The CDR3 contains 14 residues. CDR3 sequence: CSVGGGTAYNEQFF. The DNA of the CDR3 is TGCAGCGTTGGAGGGGGGACAGCCTACAATGAGCAGTTCTTC.

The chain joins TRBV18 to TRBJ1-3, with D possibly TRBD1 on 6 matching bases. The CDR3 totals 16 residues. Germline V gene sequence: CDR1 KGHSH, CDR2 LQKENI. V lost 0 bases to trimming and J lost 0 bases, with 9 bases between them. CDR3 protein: CASSPPGAGSGNTIYF. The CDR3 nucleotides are TGTGCCAGCTCACCACCGGGGGCCGGCTCTGGAAACACCATATATTTT.

The CDR3 sequence is CASSLTQGYQPQHF. The CDR3 DNA reads TGTGCCAGCAGCCTGACCCAGGGATATCAGCCCCAGCATTTT. The V call is TRBV7-8, the J call TRBJ1-5, with a possible D match to TRBD1 (5 bases). V gave up 5 bases and J gave up 5 bases, with 13 bases separating them. The CDR3 loop spans 14 amino acids. Per the germline V gene, CDR1 is SGHVS and CDR2 is FQNEAQ.

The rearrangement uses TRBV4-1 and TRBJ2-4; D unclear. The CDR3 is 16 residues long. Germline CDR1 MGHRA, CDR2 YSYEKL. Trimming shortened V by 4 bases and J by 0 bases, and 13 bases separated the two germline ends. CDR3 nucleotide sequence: TGCGCCAGCAGCCCGCGATCCCCAATAGCCAAAAACATTCAGTACTTC. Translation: CASSPRSPIAKNIQYF.

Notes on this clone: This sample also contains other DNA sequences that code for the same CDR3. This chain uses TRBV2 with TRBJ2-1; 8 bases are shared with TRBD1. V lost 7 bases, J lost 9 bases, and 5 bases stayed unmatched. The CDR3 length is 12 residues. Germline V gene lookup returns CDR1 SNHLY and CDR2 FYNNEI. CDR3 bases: TGTGCCAGCACCCAGGGGGCCGGTGAGCAGTTCTTC. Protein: CASTQGAGEQFF.

In DNA form, the CDR3 reads TGTGCCAGCAGCCAGGAAACGGGGCCCCTCCACTTT. It codes for CASSQETGPLHF. The chain carries TRBV3-1 (or the pseudogene TRBV3-2) and TRBJ1-6; no clear D. Between the trimmed V and J ends, which lost 3 bases and 13 bases, there was a span of 10 bases. The CDR3 covers 12 residues. CDR1 LGHDT and CDR2 YNNKEL come from the germline V gene (reference sequence).

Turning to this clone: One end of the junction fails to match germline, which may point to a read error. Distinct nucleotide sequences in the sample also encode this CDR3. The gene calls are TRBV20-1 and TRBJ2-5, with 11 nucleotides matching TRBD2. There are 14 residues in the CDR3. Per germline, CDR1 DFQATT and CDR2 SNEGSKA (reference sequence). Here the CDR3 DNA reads TGCAGCGCTAGTAGCGGGGGGGCCGGGGAGACCCAGTACTTC. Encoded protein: CSASSGGAGETQYF.

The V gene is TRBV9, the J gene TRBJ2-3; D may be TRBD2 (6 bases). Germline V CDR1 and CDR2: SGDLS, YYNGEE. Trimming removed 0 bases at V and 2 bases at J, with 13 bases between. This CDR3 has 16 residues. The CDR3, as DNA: TGTGCCAGCAGCGTAGGGGTTCGGGACTCCACAGATACGCAGTATTTT. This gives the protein CASSVGVRDSTDTQYF.

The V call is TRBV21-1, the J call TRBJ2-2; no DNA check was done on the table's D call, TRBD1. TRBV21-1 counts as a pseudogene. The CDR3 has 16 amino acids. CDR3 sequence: CASSQGEWANTGELFF. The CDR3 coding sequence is TGTGCCAGCTCCCAGGGCGAGTGGGCGAACACCGGGGAGCTGTTTTTT.

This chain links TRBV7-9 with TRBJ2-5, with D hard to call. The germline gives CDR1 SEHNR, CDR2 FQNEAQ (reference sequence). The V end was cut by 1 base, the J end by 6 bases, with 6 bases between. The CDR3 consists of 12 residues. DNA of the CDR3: TGTGCCAGCAGCTTAGGCGGTCAGACCCAGTACTTC. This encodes CASSLGGQTQYF.

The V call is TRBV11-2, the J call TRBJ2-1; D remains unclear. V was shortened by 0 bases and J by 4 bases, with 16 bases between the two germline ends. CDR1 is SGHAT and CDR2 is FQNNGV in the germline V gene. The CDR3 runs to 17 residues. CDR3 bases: TGTGCCAGCAGCTTAGATCGTTCCGGCAGGCCGTACAATGAGCAGTTCTTC. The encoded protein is CASSLDRSGRPYNEQFF. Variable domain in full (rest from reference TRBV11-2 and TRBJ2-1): EAGVAQSPRYKIIEKRQSVAFWCNPISGHATLYWYQQILGQGPKLLIQFQNNGVVDDSQLPKDRFSAERLKGVDSTLKIQPAKLEDSAVYLCASSLDRSGRPYNEQFFGPGTRLTVL.

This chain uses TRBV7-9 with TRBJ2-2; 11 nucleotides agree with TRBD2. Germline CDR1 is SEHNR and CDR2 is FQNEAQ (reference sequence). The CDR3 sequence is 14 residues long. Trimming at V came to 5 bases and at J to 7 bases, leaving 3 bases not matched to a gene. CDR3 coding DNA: TGTGCCAGCAGCCCTAGCGGGAGGATCGGGGAGCTGTTTTTT. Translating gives CASSPSGRIGELFF.

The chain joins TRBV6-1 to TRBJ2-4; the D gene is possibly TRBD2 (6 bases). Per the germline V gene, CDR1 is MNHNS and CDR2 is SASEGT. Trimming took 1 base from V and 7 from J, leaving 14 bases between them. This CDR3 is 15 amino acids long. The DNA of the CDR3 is TGTGCCAGCAGTGAAGAGGGCCGGGGGAGGAACATTCAGTACTTC. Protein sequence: CASSEEGRGRNIQYF.

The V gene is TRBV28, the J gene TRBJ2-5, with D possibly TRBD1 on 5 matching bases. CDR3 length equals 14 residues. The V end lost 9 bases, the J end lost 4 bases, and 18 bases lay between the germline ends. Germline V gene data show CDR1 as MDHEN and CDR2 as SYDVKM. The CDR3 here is CASTQGDGSETQYF. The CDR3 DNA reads TGTGCCAGTACCCAGGGTGACGGGTCAGAGACCCAGTACTTC.